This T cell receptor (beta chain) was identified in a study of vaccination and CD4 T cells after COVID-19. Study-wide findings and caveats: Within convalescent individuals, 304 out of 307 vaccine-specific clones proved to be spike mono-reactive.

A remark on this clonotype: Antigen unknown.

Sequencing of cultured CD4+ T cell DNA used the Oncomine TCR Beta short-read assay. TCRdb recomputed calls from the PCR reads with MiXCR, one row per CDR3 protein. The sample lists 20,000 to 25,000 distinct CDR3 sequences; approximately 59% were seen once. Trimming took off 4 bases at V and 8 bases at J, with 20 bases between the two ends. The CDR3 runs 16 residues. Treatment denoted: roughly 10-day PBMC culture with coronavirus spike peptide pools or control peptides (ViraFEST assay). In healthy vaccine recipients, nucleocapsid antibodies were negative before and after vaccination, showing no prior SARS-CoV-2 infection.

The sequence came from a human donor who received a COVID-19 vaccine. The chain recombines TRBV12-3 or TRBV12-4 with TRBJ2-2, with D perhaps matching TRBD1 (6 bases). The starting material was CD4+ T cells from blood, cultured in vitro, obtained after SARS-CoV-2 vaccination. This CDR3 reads CASSSLTGQPWGELFF. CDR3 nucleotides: TGTGCCAGCAGTTCCCTCACTGGACAGCCCTGGGGGGAGCTGTTTTTT.